Following are 27 T cell receptor beta chains from one sample sequenced in a study of cytomegalovirus exposure and HLA in healthy donors. Vbeta (60) and Jbeta (13) primers were used in the PCR. Only in-frame clones appear in the TCRdb table, and some are missing; sequencing was by immunoSEQ multiplex PCR. The sample lists 250,000 to 350,000 clones, 86% occurring once. The sequencing input was PBMCs. These receptors were obtained from a man aged 40-50 years in good health and CMV-seropositive.

The V gene is TRBV10-2, the J gene TRBJ2-3; TRBD1 matches at 8 bases. V was pared by 4 bases and J by 1 base, with 4 bases of the junction left unmatched. Germline CDR1 is WSHSY and CDR2 is SAAADI. The CDR3 covers 15 residues. CDR3 DNA sequence: TGCGCCAGCAGTGCAGGGGGCGAGGGCACAGATACGCAGTATTTT. This encodes CASSAGGEGTDTQYF.

This rearrangement joins TRBV14 to TRBJ1-2, with no clear D. CDR3 length: 16 amino acids. Trimming took 1 base from V and 2 from J, leaving 14 bases between them. Germline CDR1 is SGHDN and CDR2 is FVKESK. The CDR3 DNA is TGTGCCAGCAGCCAAGTAGGGTACGGCGGGAACTATGGCTACACCTTC. It encodes CASSQVGYGGNYGYTF. Using reference TRBV14 and TRBJ1-2 for the parts outside the CDR3, the full variable domain is EAGVTQFPSHSVIEKGQTVTLRCDPISGHDNLYWYRRVMGKEIKFLLHFVKESKQDESGMPNNRFLAERTGGTYSTLKVQPAELEDSGVYFCASSQVGYGGNYGYTFGSGTRLTVV.

The chain combines TRBV9 with TRBJ2-1; 7 bases fit TRBD2. CDR1 and CDR2 (germline): SGDLS, YYNGEE. V gave up 3 bases and J gave up 8 bases; unmatched junction bases: 17. The CDR3 sequence is 17 residues long. This CDR3 reads CASSAAPGTSVGHEQFF. CDR3 in DNA: TGTGCCAGCAGCGCGGCGCCCGGCACTAGCGTTGGGCATGAGCAGTTCTTC.

The chain joins TRBV28 to TRBJ2-7; no reliable D call. The CDR3 is 11 residues long. The germline gives CDR1 MDHEN, CDR2 SYDVKM. The V and J ends lost 5 bases and 6 bases respectively, with 8 bases between them. The CDR3 region is CASSIQLEQYF. CDR3 nucleotides: TGTGCCAGCAGTATCCAACTCGAGCAGTACTTC.

Worth noting for this clone: Within the sample, other DNA sequences also encode this same CDR3. V gene TRBV11-2 combines with J gene TRBJ1-1; the D gene is possibly TRBD1 (5 bases). V was cut by 1 base and J by 4 bases, with 7 bases left in between. Germline V lookup: CDR1 SGHAT, CDR2 FQNNGV. The CDR3 consists of 13 residues. The DNA for the CDR3 is TGTGCCAGCAGCTTAGGGCAGGGCACTGAAGCTTTCTTT. It yields the protein CASSLGQGTEAFF.

This chain links TRBV19 with TRBJ2-4; TRBD1 agrees at 9 bases. The V gene's germline CDR1 is LNHDA and CDR2 SQIVND (reference sequence). With 0 bases clipped from V and 8 bases from J, the junction kept 8 bases outside the gene matches. The CDR3 runs to 16 residues. DNA of the CDR3: TGTGCCAGTAGTATAGATGCGGGACAGGGAGCGGACATTCAGTACTTC. Translation gives CASSIDAGQGADIQYF.

As concerns this clone: Other DNA sequences within the sample encode an identical CDR3. The rearrangement uses TRBV27 and TRBJ2-7, with a tentative D call TRBD2 (6 bases). This CDR3 region has 15 residues. From germline, CDR1 is MNHEY and CDR2 SMNVEV (reference sequence). V lost 2 bases and J lost 0, with 11 bases in between. CDR3 region: CASSLRGLASYEQYF. CDR3 nucleotides: TGTGCCAGCAGTTTACGGGGACTGGCCTCCTACGAGCAGTACTTC.

CDR3 coding DNA: TGTGCCAGCAGCCTGGGGGCCCCCACAGATACGCAGTATTTT. It specifies CASSLGAPTDTQYF. The chain couples TRBV11-3 to TRBJ2-3; TRBD1 is a possible D gene (6 bases). Per germline, CDR1 SGHNT and CDR2 YENEEA. There are 14 residues in the CDR3. With 5 bases removed from V and 2 bases from J, the gap between germline ends came to 11 bases.

The chain has TRBV11-2 and TRBJ2-2, with D possibly TRBD1 on 6 matching bases. From germline, CDR1 is SGHAT and CDR2 FQNNGV. The CDR3 loop spans 14 amino acids. V lost 4 bases and J lost 6, with 12 bases in between. CDR3 sequence: CASSSTTGPGELFF. In DNA, the CDR3 is TGTGCCAGCAGCTCGACGACAGGCCCCGGGGAGCTGTTTTTT.

The chain combines TRBV18 with TRBJ2-1, with 9 positions matching TRBD1. Germline lookup yields CDR1 KGHSH and CDR2 LQKENI. There are 16 residues in the CDR3. Germline trimming cut 3 bases from V and 2 bases from J; bases unmatched to any gene: 5. CDR3 protein: CASSPPGQGPYNEQFF. Here the CDR3 DNA reads TGTGCCAGCTCACCCCCGGGACAGGGACCCTACAATGAGCAGTTCTTC.

The genes are TRBV5-1 and TRBJ2-5; TRBD2 matches 8 bases. The assigned J gene may be wrong: the sequence end matches TRBJ2-7 better. This CDR3 has 16 amino acids. Germline CDR1 SGHRS, CDR2 YFSETQ. The CDR3 here is CASSYSSGSLSYEQYF. The DNA for the CDR3 is TGCGCCAGCAGCTACTCAAGCGGGAGCCTCTCCTACGAGCAGTACTTC.

The chain couples TRBV7-3 to TRBJ2-5, with 9 bases identical to TRBD2. This CDR3 spans 16 amino acids. Looked up from germline, CDR1 is SGHTA and CDR2 is FQGTGA. V gave up 5 bases and J gave up 1 base; unmatched junction bases: 8. The CDR3 DNA reads as TGTGCCAGCAGCCTTCTTAGCGGGAGCCCCCAAGAGACCCAGTACTTC. It is translated as CASSLLSGSPQETQYF. The full variable domain, with the rest looked up from reference TRBV7-3 and TRBJ2-5, is GAGVSQTPSNKVTEKGKYVELRCDPISGHTALYWYRQSLGQGPEFLIYFQGTGAADDSGLPNDRFFAVRPEGSVSTLKIQRTERGDSAVYLCASSLLSGSPQETQYFGPGTRLLVL.

The rearrangement uses TRBV19 and TRBJ2-5; 8 nucleotides line up with TRBD1. The CDR3 is 13 residues long. V trimming: 6 bases; J trimming: 4 bases; junction bases outside the gene matches: 4. CDR1 and CDR2 (germline): LNHDA, SQIVND (reference sequence). CDR3 residues: CASRTGVGETQYF. For the CDR3, the DNA is TGTGCCAGTAGGACAGGGGTAGGAGAGACCCAGTACTTC.

The CDR3 nucleotides are TGTGCCAGCACCCCACGCACGGGGTGGGCTGGTGGGGCCAACGTCCTGACTTTC. Translated: CASTPRTGWAGGANVLTF. The chain is built from TRBV5-4 and TRBJ2-6, with D perhaps TRBD2 (5 bases). V gave up 6 bases and J gave up 3 bases, with 22 bases separating them. Germline V gene sequence: CDR1 SGHNT, CDR2 YYREEE (reference sequence). The CDR3 runs to 18 residues.

The table lists this clone with a few counts. The V gene is TRBV7-2, the J gene TRBJ2-7, with 10 bases that match TRBD2. This CDR3 has 15 residues. V trimming: 5 bases; J trimming: 6 bases; junction bases outside the gene matches: 10. CDR1 and CDR2 from the germline V gene are SGHTA and FQGNSA. The CDR3 here is CASSPEGLAGVEQYF. In DNA form, the CDR3 reads TGTGCCAGCAGCCCCGAGGGGCTAGCGGGAGTCGAGCAGTACTTC. The full variable domain, its missing parts supplied by reference TRBV7-2 and TRBJ2-7, is GAGVSQSPSNKVTEKGKDVELRCDPISGHTALYWYRQSLGQGLEFLIYFQGNSAPDKSGLPSDRFSAERTGGSVSTLTIQRTQQEDSAVYLCASSPEGLAGVEQYFGPGTRLTVT.

This clone was recorded only once. This chain links TRBV28 with TRBJ2-4, with 13 bases identical to TRBD2. The V gene end was trimmed by 6 bases and the J gene end by 0 bases; junction bases not matched to a gene: 5. The CDR3 is made up of 17 amino acids. Germline CDR1 is MDHEN and CDR2 is SYDVKM. The CDR3, as DNA: TGTGCCAGCAGCCCCGGGACTAGCGGGGTAGCCAAAAACATTCAGTACTTC. Protein product: CASSPGTSGVAKNIQYF.

The V gene is TRBV28, the J gene TRBJ1-3; 8 positions match TRBD1. V lost 8 bases to trimming and J lost 0 bases; unmatched junction nucleotides: 9. The germline gives CDR1 MDHEN, CDR2 SYDVKM. This CDR3 has 16 residues. The CDR3: CASYRAGGSSGNTIYF. The CDR3 DNA is TGTGCCAGCTATCGGGCAGGGGGCAGCTCTGGAAACACCATATATTTT.

CDR3 residues: CASSLVRQGQPQHF. The CDR3 DNA sequence: TGTGCCAGCAGTTTAGTCAGGCAAGGTCAGCCCCAGCATTTT. The V gene is TRBV28, the J gene TRBJ1-5; D ambiguous. This CDR3 is built from 14 residues. The ends were cut back, 2 bases at V and 6 bases at J, with 11 bases in the middle. Germline CDR1 is MDHEN and CDR2 is SYDVKM.

The chain carries TRBV7-2 and TRBJ2-1; 7 nucleotides match TRBD2. CDR3 size: 13 residues. Germline V lookup: CDR1 SGHTA, CDR2 FQGNSA. Trimming took 6 bases from V and 7 from J; bases not matched to a gene: 6. DNA for the CDR3: TGTGCCAGCAGGTCAGCGGGACGGAATGAGCAGTTCTTC. Translating gives CASRSAGRNEQFF.

This chain uses TRBV7-2 with TRBJ2-5; TRBD2 aligns across 10 bases. The end of the DNA is better explained by TRBJ2-7, so the J call may be wrong. The CDR3 sequence is 17 residues long. CDR1 is SGHTA, CDR2 FQGNSA, per germline. CDR3 nucleotide sequence: TGTGCCAGCAGGTTTCACCCAACTAGCGGGATGGCCTACGAGCAGTACTTC. Encoded protein: CASRFHPTSGMAYEQYF.

CDR3 DNA: TGTGCCAGCAGCCCCATGCCTCTGACAGCGGGCTACGAGCAGTACTTC. Its translation is CASSPMPLTAGYEQYF. The V gene is TRBV7-9, the J gene TRBJ2-7, with TRBD2 as a possible D gene (6 bases). The germline CDR1 and CDR2 sequences are SEHNR and FQNEAQ (reference sequence). This CDR3 comprises 16 residues. Trimming stripped 5 bases from V and 3 bases from J, with 20 bases between.

The rearrangement links TRBV2 to TRBJ1-2, with TRBD1 identical over 7 bases. V was pared by 6 bases and J by 7 bases, with 8 bases of the junction left unmatched. The V gene's germline CDR1 is SNHLY and CDR2 FYNNEI. CDR3 length: 13 residues. This CDR3 reads CASRDRRMGGYTF. The CDR3 nucleotides read TGTGCCAGCAGGGACAGGAGAATGGGTGGCTACACCTTC.

This sequence joins TRBV5-6 and TRBJ2-7; TRBD1 matches at 9 bases. This CDR3 spans 14 amino acids. Germline V lookup: CDR1 SGHDT, CDR2 YYEEEE. V was clipped by 3 bases and J by 5 bases; unmatched bases: 6. CDR3 in DNA: TGTGCCAGCAGCTCCGGGACAGGGATCGACGAGCAGTACTTC. Encoded protein: CASSSGTGIDEQYF.

This rearrangement joins TRBV5-1 to TRBJ2-4, with TRBD2 matching over 9 bases. V trimming: 0 bases; J trimming: 10 bases; junction bases outside the gene matches: 8. This CDR3 is 15 amino acids long. The germline V gene has CDR1 SGHRS and CDR2 YFSETQ. Written as DNA, the CDR3 is TGCGCCAGCAGCTTGGTATCTAGCGGGGACATAATTCAGTACTTC. Translated, it gives CASSLVSSGDIIQYF.

V gene TRBV7-2 combines with J gene TRBJ1-2, with TRBD1 as a possible D gene (6 bases). The V gene lost 2 bases and the J gene lost 8 bases, with 24 bases spanning the gap. Per the germline V gene, CDR1 is SGHTA and CDR2 is FQGNSA. The CDR3 loop spans 17 amino acids. The CDR3 DNA sequence: TGTGCCAGCAGCTTATCCAGATTGGGACACTACTATGGAGGCTACACCTTC. This gives the protein CASSLSRLGHYYGGYTF.

This sequence joins TRBV28 and TRBJ2-7; D is uncertain. The V end was cut by 1 base, the J end by 5 bases, with 9 bases between. The CDR3 is made up of 13 amino acids. Looked up from germline, CDR1 is MDHEN and CDR2 is SYDVKM. The CDR3 here is CASSLSGIHEQYF. The CDR3 region has the DNA TGTGCCAGCAGTTTATCAGGAATCCACGAGCAGTACTTC. The entire variable domain, with the rest obtained from reference TRBV28 and TRBJ2-7, is as follows: DVKVTQSSRYLVKRTGEKVFLECVQDMDHENMFWYRQDPGLGLRLIYFSYDVKMKEKGDIPEGYSVSREKKERFSLILESASTNQTSMYLCASSLSGIHEQYFGPGTRLTVT.

The chain joins TRBV6-5 to TRBJ1-1; D is unresolved. CDR1 is MNHEY, CDR2 SVGAGI, per germline. The CDR3 extends over 15 amino acids. Trimming took off 3 bases at V and 1 base at J, with 12 bases between the two ends. DNA for the CDR3: TGTGCCAGCAGTTATGCCGGAGTCAGGAACACTGAAGCTTTCTTT. Translation: CASSYAGVRNTEAFF.